This T cell receptor (beta chain) was profiled in a study of T-cell reconstitution after alpha-beta-depleted transplantation in children. Study-level findings and limits: Two months or so post-transplant, alpha-beta T cells reportedly derived from several hundred expanded graft clones. Certain patients had high TCRbeta diversity at day 60, and it came from recipient T cells and thymic progenitors that survived. By one year post-transplant, T-cell counts and diversity largely arose from T cells that were newly produced.

This CDR3 is built from 13 residues. V was shortened by 4 bases and J by 7 bases, with 11 bases between the two germline ends. This clonotype was found many times. The antigen is not known. It was with unique molecular identifiers that the TCRbeta library was prepared. TCRdb reprocessed the PCR reads with MiXCR, giving one entry per CDR3 protein. The table records about 830,000 distinct CDR3 sequences, roughly 15% of them present only once. This chain uses TRBV12-3 or TRBV12-4 with TRBJ1-5, with D possibly TRBD1 on 5 matching bases. The sample was PBMCs, mostly from graft donor cells, taken 360 days after TCRalphabeta/CD19-depleted stem cell transplant. The source of this sequence is a male patient younger than 18 who had a stem cell transplant for acute lymphoblastic leukemia, so the T cells may come from the graft donor. The CDR3 coding sequence is TGTGCCAGCAGTTCAGGGTTAGGACAGCCCCAGCATTTT. It translates to CASSSGLGQPQHF.